The next 9 T cell receptor beta chains were all read from a single sample in a study of shared clonotypes between healthy human individuals. The assay was immunoSEQ multiplex PCR, and TCRdb's table has in-frame clones only and misses some. This table has 2,500,000 or so clones, 80% to 95% appearing once. Sequencing was performed on naive CD4+ T cells from PBMCs. Subset meaning: CD45RA+ positively selected. Receptor source: a young man in good health. Some clones in this sample may be carry-over from other donors' samples.

This clone was recorded only once. Other DNA sequences in this specimen translate into the identical CDR3. The CDR3 loop is CAWSPGASYEQYF. As DNA, the CDR3 is TGTGCCTGGAGCCCTGGGGCCTCCTACGAGCAGTACTTC. The chain has TRBV30 and TRBJ2-7; perhaps TRBD1 as D (5 bases). The V and J ends lost 3 bases and 0 bases respectively, with 9 bases between them. The CDR3 sequence is 13 residues long. CDR1 and CDR2 (germline): GTSNPN, SVGIG (reference sequence). Together with reference TRBV30 and TRBJ2-7, the CDR3 gives the full variable domain: SQTIHQWPATLVQPVGSPLSLECTVEGTSNPNLYWYRQAAGRGLQLLFYSVGIGQISSEVPQNLSASRPQDRQFILSSKKLLLSDSGFYLCAWSPGASYEQYFGPGTRLTVT.

This clone has a single count. In the same sample, other DNA sequences code for this CDR3. The V and J genes are TRBV2 and TRBJ1-5, with 11 positions matching TRBD1. Germline values: CDR1 SNHLY, CDR2 FYNNEI. This CDR3 region has 15 residues. After removal of 2 bases from V and 6 bases from J, the junction contained 3 bases not matched to a gene. CDR3 sequence reads: CASSERTGGGQPQHF. In nucleotides, the CDR3 is TGTGCCAGCAGTGAAAGGACAGGGGGCGGTCAGCCCCAGCATTTT.

The chain has TRBV7-3 and TRBJ2-3; no clear D gene. The CDR3 is 14 residues long. CDR1 SGHTA and CDR2 FQGTGA come from the germline V gene. V was clipped by 3 bases and J by 6 bases, with 13 bases between them. CDR3 loop: CASSFPLDADTQYF. DNA for the CDR3: TGTGCCAGCAGCTTCCCTCTAGATGCGGATACGCAGTATTTT.

CDR3 region: CASSRTRDRFYSNQPQHF. CDR3 nucleotide sequence: TGTGCCAGCAGTCGAACCCGGGACAGATTTTATAGCAATCAGCCCCAGCATTTT. The chain couples TRBV28 to TRBJ1-5; TRBD1 agrees at 7 bases. Trimming at V came to 5 bases and at J to 0 bases, leaving 13 bases not matched to a gene. From germline, CDR1 is MDHEN and CDR2 SYDVKM. CDR3 length equals 18 residues.

The chain is built from TRBV29-1 and TRBJ2-1, with a possible D match to TRBD1 (6 bases). The V gene lost 7 bases and the J gene lost 3 bases, with 19 bases spanning the gap. The germline gives CDR1 SQVTM, CDR2 ANQGSEA. The CDR3 contains 15 residues. The chain's CDR3 is CSGRTALSNYNEQFF. In DNA, the CDR3 is TGCAGCGGTCGGACAGCCTTATCCAACTACAATGAGCAGTTCTTC.

This chain links TRBV6-6 with TRBJ2-7, with 7 bases matching TRBD1. Per the germline V gene, CDR1 is MNHNY and CDR2 is SVGAGI (reference sequence). The CDR3 spans 14 residues. The J segment lost 5 bases and the V segment lost 2 bases, leaving 6 bases of the junction unmatched. CDR3 in DNA: TGTGCCAGCAGTTACGGGCAGGGGGACAACGAGCAGTACTTC. It translates to CASSYGQGDNEQYF.

The sample holds one count of this clone. The J gene is TRBJ2-5, the V gene TRBV2; 7 bases match TRBD1. Losses at the gene ends were 4 bases for V and 1 base for J; bases not matched to a gene: 6. The germline V gene encodes CDR1 SNHLY and CDR2 FYNNEI. There are 15 residues in the CDR3. The CDR3 sequence is CASSVTGASQETQYF. The CDR3 DNA sequence: TGTGCCAGCAGTGTCACAGGGGCCTCCCAAGAGACCCAGTACTTC. Full variable domain (missing parts from reference TRBV2 and TRBJ2-5): EPEVTQTPSHQVTQMGQEVILRCVPISNHLYFYWYRQILGQKVEFLVSFYNNEISEKSEIFDDQFSVERPDGSNFTLKIRSTKLEDSAMYFCASSVTGASQETQYFGPGTRLLVL.

CDR3 in DNA: TGTGCCAGCAGTGGGACAGGCCGAAATGAAAAACTGTTTTTT. Its protein product is CASSGTGRNEKLFF. The rearrangement uses TRBV25-1 and TRBJ1-4, with TRBD1 matching over 7 bases. The J segment lost 5 bases and the V segment lost 4 bases, leaving 4 bases of the junction unmatched. The germline V gene encodes CDR1 MGHDK and CDR2 SYGVNS. CDR3 length: 14 residues.

In this sample, this clone turned up once. The rearrangement joins TRBV29-1 to TRBJ1-1, with 10 bases aligning to TRBD1. Unmatched junction bases numbered 5, after V lost 7 bases and J lost 3 bases. The CDR3 contains 13 residues. Per the germline V gene, CDR1 is SQVTM and CDR2 is ANQGSEA. The CDR3 loop reads CSAPGQGDTEAFF. The CDR3 nucleotides read TGCAGCGCGCCCGGACAGGGGGACACTGAAGCTTTCTTT.